This T cell receptor (beta chain) was captured by sequencing in a study of shared clonotypes between healthy human individuals. CDR3 length: 18 residues. In germline, CDR1 is MNHNS, CDR2 SASEGT. Trimming removed 3 bases from V and 3 bases from J; junction bases left unmatched: 13. Libraries were prepared by immunoSEQ multiplex PCR; TCRdb keeps only in-frame clonotypes and omits some of them. The data hold about 500,000 clones, with 75% to 80% observed a single time. The TCR sequence derives from a woman aged 40 to 49 in good health. Some clones in this sample may be carry-over from other donors' samples. Sequencing was performed on PBMCs. The chain links TRBV6-1 to TRBJ2-5; TRBD2 matches at 10 bases. CDR3 nucleotides: TGTGCCAGCAGTGAGAGAATAGCGGGAGGCCAGACCAAAGAGACCCAGTACTTC. Its translation is CASSERIAGGQTKETQYF.